What follows are 15 T cell receptor beta chains derived from one specimen sequenced in a study of T cell responses to AZD1222 COVID-19 vaccine. Clones were sequenced by immunoSEQ multiplex PCR, and TCRdb holds only the in-frame ones, with some missing. The sample shows 97,000 or so clones, around nine tenths of them seen only once. The material was peripheral blood, obtained on day 0 of AZD1222 vaccination. All receptors derive from an adult in good health.

The rearrangement uses TRBV5-1 and TRBJ2-7; D may be TRBD1 or TRBD2 (5 bases each). Germline V lookup: CDR1 SGHRS, CDR2 YFSETQ. CDR3 length equals 12 residues. Trimming left V 5 bases short and J 6 bases short, with 12 bases between. The CDR3 DNA reads TGCGCCAGCAGTCCCGCTGGGGGCGAGCAGTACTTC. Residues: CASSPAGGEQYF. Supplemented by reference TRBV5-1 and TRBJ2-7, the full variable domain reads KAGVTQTPRYLIKTRGQQVTLSCSPISGHRSVSWYQQTPGQGLQFLFEYFSETQRNKGNFPGRFSGRQFSNSRSEMNVSTLELGDSALYLCASSPAGGEQYFGPGTRLTVT.

The V gene is TRBV7-9, the J gene TRBJ2-7; no reliable D call. Trimming pared 0 bases from V and 1 base from J, leaving 19 bases between. The CDR3 is 18 residues long. Germline values: CDR1 SEHNR, CDR2 FQNEAQ (reference sequence). This CDR3 reads CASSLAKGPSPKSYEQYF. The DNA of the CDR3 is TGTGCCAGCAGCTTAGCGAAAGGGCCCAGCCCGAAATCCTACGAGCAGTACTTC.

This chain joins TRBV19 and TRBJ1-3, with D unclear. Germline CDR1 reads LNHDA; CDR2 reads SQIVND (reference sequence). V was shortened by 3 bases and J by 0 bases, with 12 bases between the two germline ends. The CDR3 is 16 amino acids. The CDR3 loop reads CASSMSNGRSGNTIYF. In nucleotides, the CDR3 is TGTGCCAGTAGTATGTCAAACGGTCGCTCTGGAAACACCATATATTTT. The full variable domain, completed using reference TRBV19 and TRBJ1-3, is DGGITQSPKYLFRKEGQNVTLSCEQNLNHDAMYWYRQDPGQGLRLIYYSQIVNDFQKGDIAEGYSVSREKKESFPLTVTSAQKNPTAFYLCASSMSNGRSGNTIYFGEGSWLTVV.

The chain uses TRBV7-8 and TRBJ1-5; 7 bases line up with TRBD1. The CDR3 sequence is 16 residues long. The V gene's germline CDR1 is SGHVS and CDR2 FQNEAQ. The ends lost 0 bases at V and 0 bases at J; junction bases unmatched: 2. The CDR3 here is CASSLAYRGSNQPQHF. The CDR3 DNA reads as TGTGCCAGCAGCTTAGCTTACAGGGGTAGCAATCAGCCCCAGCATTTT.

The chain carries TRBV11-2 and TRBJ1-1; 8 nucleotides align to TRBD1. The CDR3 covers 14 residues. Per the germline V gene, CDR1 is SGHAT and CDR2 is FQNNGV. V was pared by 3 bases and J by 3 bases, with 3 bases of the junction left unmatched. DNA for the CDR3: TGTGCCAGCAGCTTGACAGGGGAGTACACTGAAGCTTTCTTT. Amino acid sequence: CASSLTGEYTEAFF.

The chain is built from TRBV5-1 and TRBJ2-1, with TRBD1 identical over 7 bases. V was pared by 0 bases and J by 0 bases, with 6 bases of the junction left unmatched. CDR3 size: 17 residues. Germline-derived CDR1 and CDR2 are SGHRS and YFSETQ. The chain's CDR3 is CASSLAGQRSSYNEQFF. For the CDR3, the DNA is TGCGCCAGCAGCTTGGCGGGACAGCGAAGCTCCTACAATGAGCAGTTCTTC.

The CDR3 protein is CASSFPTGGAPSYEQYF. In nucleotides, the CDR3 is TGCGCCAGCAGCTTTCCTACAGGGGGAGCCCCCTCCTACGAGCAGTACTTC. The V and J genes are TRBV5-1 and TRBJ2-7, with 8 bases identical to TRBD1. This CDR3 region has 17 residues. The germline V gene has CDR1 SGHRS and CDR2 YFSETQ. J lost 0 bases, V lost 2 bases, and 10 bases had no gene match.

The chain employs TRBV7-2 and TRBJ1-1; D perhaps matches TRBD1 (6 bases). Looked up from germline, CDR1 is SGHTA and CDR2 is FQGNSA. CDR3 size: 13 residues. With 2 bases removed from V and 3 bases from J, the gap between germline ends came to 7 bases. CDR3 in amino acids: CASSLTGYTEAFF. CDR3 coding DNA: TGTGCCAGCAGCTTAACAGGGTACACTGAAGCTTTCTTT.

The rearrangement joins TRBV2 to TRBJ2-1; 11 nucleotides align to TRBD2. V shed 6 bases and J 7 bases; nucleotides not matched to a gene: 11. Germline V CDR1 and CDR2: SNHLY, FYNNEI. CDR3 length: 16 amino acids. This CDR3 reads CASRSTTSGSWNEQFF. In DNA form, the CDR3 reads TGTGCCAGCAGATCGACCACTAGCGGGAGTTGGAATGAGCAGTTCTTC.

The V and J genes are TRBV30 and TRBJ2-7; unclear D gene. The germline V and J ends were trimmed by 2 bases and 1 base, with 6 bases remaining between them. The CDR3 covers 12 residues. Germline CDR1 and CDR2: GTSNPN and SVGIG (reference sequence). In nucleotides, the CDR3 is TGTGCCTGGAGTTATGTTTCCTACGAGCAGTACTTC. Translated, it gives CAWSYVSYEQYF. Complete variable domain (other parts from reference TRBV30 and TRBJ2-7): SQTIHQWPATLVQPVGSPLSLECTVEGTSNPNLYWYRQAAGRGLQLLFYSVGIGQISSEVPQNLSASRPQDRQFILSSKKLLLSDSGFYLCAWSYVSYEQYFGPGTRLTVT.

The chain couples TRBV18 to TRBJ1-4; D ambiguous. Germline values: CDR1 KGHSH, CDR2 LQKENI. The CDR3 has 15 residues. Trimming removed 1 base at V and 1 base at J, with 7 bases between. The CDR3 nucleotides read TGTGCCAGCTCACCACGCGGCAGAACTAATGAAAAACTGTTTTTT. Protein sequence: CASSPRGRTNEKLFF. Looking up the rest from reference TRBV18 and TRBJ1-4 gives the full variable domain: NAGVMQNPRHLVRRRGQEARLRCSPMKGHSHVYWYRQLPEEGLKFMVYLQKENIIDESGMPKERFSAEFPKEGPSILRIQQVVRGDSAAYFCASSPRGRTNEKLFFGSGTQLSVL.

V is TRBV5-1 and J is TRBJ1-6, with 9 bases aligning to TRBD1. The CDR3 totals 17 residues. Germline loops: CDR1 SGHRS, CDR2 YFSETQ. Germline trimming cut 0 bases from V and 8 bases from J; bases unmatched to any gene: 9. The CDR3 loop reads CASSLDHPGQGDSPLHF. CDR3 bases: TGCGCCAGCAGCTTGGATCATCCGGGACAGGGCGATTCACCCCTCCACTTT.

The rearrangement joins TRBV7-8 to TRBJ2-3; D not resolved. Trimming removed 1 base at V and 0 bases at J, with 11 bases between. Germline V CDR1 and CDR2: SGHVS, FQNEAQ. CDR3 length: 16 amino acids. The CDR3 is CASSLELPGSTDTQYF. CDR3 nucleotide sequence: TGTGCCAGCAGCTTAGAGCTACCAGGTAGCACAGATACGCAGTATTTT.

The chain couples TRBV19 to TRBJ1-2, with a tentative D call TRBD1 (6 bases). Germline V CDR1 and CDR2: LNHDA, SQIVND (reference sequence). V dropped 6 bases and J dropped 6 bases, with 20 bases sitting between them. This CDR3 comprises 15 residues. The CDR3 reads CASREPTGLIDGYTF. CDR3 DNA: TGTGCCAGTAGGGAACCGACAGGTCTAATAGATGGCTACACCTTC.

This sequence joins TRBV29-1 and TRBJ1-2, with 8 bases identical to TRBD1. This CDR3 is 15 amino acids long. CDR1 is SQVTM and CDR2 is ANQGSEA in the germline V gene. V shed 7 bases and J 1 base; nucleotides not matched to a gene: 11. CDR3 loop: CSGGTTGQDNYGYTF. CDR3 DNA sequence: TGCAGCGGTGGCACCACGGGACAGGATAACTATGGCTACACCTTC.